The 28 T cell receptor beta chains in this list originate from one sample, sequenced in a study of vaccination and CD4 T cells after COVID-19. Treatment given: approximately nine-day PBMC culture with coronavirus spike peptide pools or control peptides (ViraFEST assay). Prior to the COVID-19 pandemic (2011-2018), the unexposed donor's CD4+ T cells were collected. Antigen specificity for these receptors is unknown. Sequence data for DNA of cultured CD4+ T cells were generated by the Oncomine TCR Beta short-read assay. MiXCR was run by TCRdb on the PCR reads, yielding one entry per CDR3 protein. The table shows several thousand distinct CDR3 sequences, with about 29% occurring only once. Sequenced sample: CD4+ T cells from blood, cultured in vitro. The origin of the receptors is a human donor in good health.

This clonotype showed up just a few times. J is TRBJ2-1 and V is TRBV7-9; D is unclear. CDR3 size: 13 residues. V was pared by 1 base and J by 2 bases, with 3 bases between. Germline CDR1 SEHNR, CDR2 FQNEAQ (reference sequence). The CDR3 region has the DNA TGTGCCAGCAGCTTAGGTACCTACAATGAGCAGTTCTTC. It encodes CASSLGTYNEQFF. The full variable domain, rest sourced from reference TRBV7-9 and TRBJ2-1, is DTGVSQNPRHKITKRGQNVTFRCDPISEHNRLYWYRQTLGQGPEFLTYFQNEAQLEKSRLLSDRFSAERPKGSFSTLEIQRTEQGDSAMYLCASSLGTYNEQFFGPGTRLTVL.

This clonotype appeared a single time. This chain joins TRBV30 and TRBJ1-5, with D tentatively TRBD1 (5 bases). The CDR3 runs to 15 residues. Deletions cut 0 bases from V and 3 bases from J, with 12 bases between. Germline values: CDR1 GTSNPN, CDR2 SVGIG (reference sequence). The CDR3 loop is CAWSVVGRNNQPQHF. CDR3 DNA sequence: TGTGCCTGGAGTGTTGTGGGGCGGAACAATCAGCCCCAGCATTTT.

In its sample, this clonotype was seen a few times. The chain is built from TRBV4-1 and TRBJ1-5; D remains ambiguous. Trimming stripped 0 bases from V and 7 bases from J, with 7 bases between. This CDR3 is built from 13 residues. Germline lookup yields CDR1 MGHRA and CDR2 YSYEKL. This CDR3 is CASSQEVGQPQHF. The CDR3 nucleotides read TGCGCCAGCAGCCAAGAAGTCGGACAGCCCCAGCATTTT.

The chain joins TRBV5-1 to TRBJ2-1; 9 bases align to TRBD2. Per germline, CDR1 SGHRS and CDR2 YFSETQ. Trimming cost V 1 base and J 9 bases; bases outside gene matches: 14. This CDR3 comprises 17 residues. CDR3 bases: TGCGCCAGCAGCTTGCCTAATATAGCGGGGGTGCCAGGTGAGCAGTTCTTC. Its protein product is CASSLPNIAGVPGEQFF.

This clonotype was detected a few times. The chain recombines TRBV6-1 with TRBJ1-1; D perhaps matches TRBD1 (6 bases). The CDR3 runs 13 residues. Trimming pared 8 bases from V and 5 bases from J, leaving 15 bases between. Germline CDR1 and CDR2: MNHNS and SASEGT. The CDR3 coding sequence is TGTGCCAGCTATGGACAGATTATGACTGAAGCTTTCTTT. Translating it yields CASYGQIMTEAFF.

This clonotype counts as medium-sized. V is TRBV5-6 and J is TRBJ1-5, with D possibly matching TRBD1 (5 bases). The CDR3 contains 16 residues. V gave up 1 base and J gave up 4 bases, with 15 bases separating them. CDR1 is SGHDT and CDR2 is YYEEEE in the germline V gene. For the CDR3, the DNA is TGTGCCAGCAGCTTGTATTCTAGGGGCGATAATCAGCCCCAGCATTTT. Protein: CASSLYSRGDNQPQHF.

V and J are TRBV6-4 and TRBJ2-3; 10 positions match TRBD2. The CDR3 has 16 amino acids. CDR1 and CDR2 from the germline V gene are MRHNA and SNTAGT. The V segment lost 0 bases and the J segment 3 bases; nucleotides outside the gene matches: 3. The CDR3 reads CASSDSAGGPTDTQYF. CDR3 DNA sequence: TGTGCCAGCAGTGACTCAGCGGGGGGGCCGACAGATACGCAGTATTTT.

The chain uses TRBV15 and TRBJ1-6, with 9 bases that match TRBD1. The germline CDR1 and CDR2 sequences are LNHNV and YYDKDF (reference sequence). The CDR3 is 15 residues long. Trimming took 3 bases from V and 9 from J; bases not matched to a gene: 6. The CDR3 DNA sequence: TGTGCCACCAGCAGGTTAGGACAGGGGACTTCACCCCTCCACTTT. As protein: CATSRLGQGTSPLHF.

This clonotype has a handful of counts. The V call is TRBV5-1, the J call TRBJ1-1, with D uncertain. This CDR3 comprises 13 residues. CDR1 SGHRS and CDR2 YFSETQ come from the germline V gene. V was trimmed by 1 base and J by 2 bases, leaving 6 bases between them. The CDR3 coding sequence is TGCGCCAGCAGCTTGCGGCTCAACACTGAAGCTTTCTTT. Its translation: CASSLRLNTEAFF.

The table lists this clonotype with a few counts. This chain links TRBV6-1 with TRBJ1-6, with no clear D. This CDR3 contains 13 residues. The germline CDR1 and CDR2 sequences are MNHNS and SASEGT. Trimming left V 5 bases short and J 8 bases short, with 10 bases between. DNA for the CDR3: TGTGCCAGCAGTCCCCGCAAGGATTCACCCCTCCACTTT. Its protein product is CASSPRKDSPLHF.

The chain carries TRBV14 and TRBJ2-3; 8 bases line up with TRBD1. The length of the CDR3 is 15 residues. CDR1 and CDR2 (germline): SGHDN, FVKESK. Germline trimming cut 1 base from V and 4 bases from J; bases unmatched to any gene: 4. The CDR3 sequence: CASSQGGQGADTQYF. CDR3 nucleotides: TGTGCCAGCAGCCAAGGTGGACAGGGTGCAGATACGCAGTATTTT.

The rearrangement links TRBV4-2 to TRBJ1-5, with D unclear. This CDR3 has 13 amino acids. V dropped 0 bases and J dropped 9 bases, with 9 bases sitting between them. Germline CDR1 and CDR2: LGHNA and YNFKEQ. The CDR3 coding sequence is TGTGCCAGCAGCCAAGACGTTGATGGGCCCCAGCATTTT. Translating gives CASSQDVDGPQHF.

This clonotype was seen once. The V and J genes are TRBV5-1 and TRBJ2-5; possible D gene TRBD2, 6 bases. CDR3 length equals 14 residues. Germline V lookup: CDR1 SGHRS, CDR2 YFSETQ. Trimming pared 4 bases from V and 5 bases from J, leaving 15 bases between. This CDR3 is CASSPTSPLETQYF. The DNA of the CDR3 is TGCGCCAGCAGCCCGACTAGTCCTTTGGAGACCCAGTACTTC.

V gene TRBV3-1 combines with J gene TRBJ2-1; D gene uncertain. This CDR3 contains 12 residues. The germline CDR1 and CDR2 sequences are LGHDT and YNNKEL (reference sequence). Deletions cut 5 bases from V and 10 bases from J, with 12 bases between. The chain's CDR3 is CASSAPGFEQFF. The CDR3 DNA follows: TGTGCCAGCAGCGCCCCCGGTTTCGAGCAGTTCTTC.

This clonotype has a handful of counts. The V gene is TRBV6-1, the J gene TRBJ2-7; D perhaps matches TRBD2 (7 bases). Germline-derived CDR1 and CDR2 are MNHNS and SASEGT. The CDR3 is 17 residues long. Trimming took off 7 bases at V and 4 bases at J, with 26 bases between the two ends. The CDR3 sequence is CASTREGVGGPSYEQYF. In DNA form, the CDR3 reads TGTGCCAGCACCAGGGAGGGGGTCGGGGGGCCCTCTTACGAGCAGTACTTC.

The gene calls are TRBV12-3 or TRBV12-4 and TRBJ1-2; D perhaps matches TRBD1 (5 bases). The length of the CDR3 is 15 residues. V gave up 6 bases and J gave up 4 bases, with 18 bases separating them. The CDR3 region is CASRPGGGEGYGYTF. The DNA for the CDR3 is TGTGCCAGCAGACCGGGTGGGGGAGAAGGCTATGGCTACACCTTC.

This clonotype was observed a few times. The chain recombines TRBV10-3 with TRBJ1-6, with D perhaps matching TRBD1 (5 bases). This CDR3 is built from 16 residues. The V gene lost 6 bases and the J gene lost 0 bases, with 12 bases spanning the gap. The V gene's germline CDR1 is ENHRY and CDR2 SYGVKD. In DNA, the CDR3 is TGTGCCATCAGCGTGGGGGGAAGCTCCTATAATTCACCCCTCCACTTT. Residues: CAISVGGSSYNSPLHF.

This clonotype occurred a few times. The rearrangement uses TRBV19 and TRBJ1-2, with D uncertain. This CDR3 comprises 10 residues. Germline V gene lookup returns CDR1 LNHDA and CDR2 SQIVND (reference sequence). Between the trimmed V and J ends, which lost 6 bases and 6 bases, there was a span of 5 bases. This chain's CDR3 is CASRDDGYTF. In nucleotides, the CDR3 is TGTGCCAGTAGAGATGATGGCTACACCTTC.

This clonotype was observed a few times. CDR3 residues: CASSSRGETQYF. CDR3 DNA sequence: TGTGCCAGCAGTTCTCGTGGAGAGACCCAGTACTTC. The V gene is TRBV27, the J gene TRBJ2-5, with D unclear. CDR1 MNHEY and CDR2 SMNVEV come from the germline V gene (reference sequence). CDR3 size: 12 residues. Between the trimmed V and J ends, which lost 4 bases and 4 bases, there was a span of 7 bases.

Only a few counts were recorded for this clonotype. J is TRBJ1-1 and V is TRBV6-5; 8 nucleotides align to TRBD1. Germline CDR1 MNHEY, CDR2 SVGAGI. Unmatched junction bases numbered 6, after V lost 4 bases and J lost 5 bases. The CDR3 contains 14 residues. The DNA of the CDR3 is TGTGCCAGCAGTTTCCCAGGGGGCGGGACTGAAGCTTTCTTT. Translation gives CASSFPGGGTEAFF.

This clonotype was counted between two and nine times. J is TRBJ1-2 and V is TRBV25-1, with TRBD1 matching over 11 bases. Trimming took 4 bases from V and 5 from J; bases not matched to a gene: 6. CDR1 and CDR2 (germline): MGHDK, SYGVNS. The CDR3 runs to 15 residues. Here the CDR3 reads CASSARDRGVYGYTF. In nucleotides, the CDR3 is TGTGCCAGCAGTGCGCGGGACAGGGGGGTTTATGGCTACACCTTC.

V usage is TRBV20-1 and J usage is TRBJ1-1; maybe TRBD1 (5 bases). Germline V gene lookup returns CDR1 DFQATT and CDR2 SNEGSKA (reference sequence). The V gene lost 6 bases and the J gene lost 11 bases, with 25 bases spanning the gap. The CDR3 extends over 14 amino acids. The CDR3 loop is CSAPTERSDGFAFF. CDR3 bases: TGCAGTGCCCCGACAGAACGGAGCGACGGATTCGCTTTCTTT.

This clonotype occurred a few times. The chain carries TRBV20-1 and TRBJ2-1; the D gene is possibly TRBD2 (5 bases). V was trimmed by 6 bases and J by 0 bases, leaving 12 bases between them. The CDR3 contains 14 residues. Germline CDR1 and CDR2: DFQATT and SNEGSKA (reference sequence). The CDR3 is CSAGRGSSYNEQFF. For the CDR3, the DNA is TGCAGTGCAGGCCGGGGAAGCTCCTACAATGAGCAGTTCTTC.

This rearrangement joins TRBV30 to TRBJ1-1; the D gene is possibly TRBD1 (5 bases). Between the trimmed V and J ends, which lost 7 bases and 7 bases, there was a span of 16 bases. The CDR3 contains 12 residues. Looked up from germline, CDR1 is GTSNPN and CDR2 is SVGIG (reference sequence). CDR3 sequence: CAFQPRQLEAFF. CDR3 sequence (DNA): TGTGCCTTTCAACCCCGACAGCTTGAAGCTTTCTTT. The full variable domain, with the rest looked up from reference TRBV30 and TRBJ1-1, is SQTIHQWPATLVQPVGSPLSLECTVEGTSNPNLYWYRQAAGRGLQLLFYSVGIGQISSEVPQNLSASRPQDRQFILSSKKLLLSDSGFYLCAFQPRQLEAFFGQGTRLTVV.

This clonotype was detected only a few times. The chain uses TRBV27 and TRBJ2-1; 8 bases are shared with TRBD2. V lost 3 bases and J lost 6; bases outside the gene matches: 7. The CDR3 runs to 15 residues. Germline V gene data show CDR1 as MNHEY and CDR2 as SMNVEV (reference sequence). CDR3 bases: TGTGCCAGCAGTTTCCCAGGACTAGCCGGCAATGAGCAGTTCTTC. Protein: CASSFPGLAGNEQFF.

This clonotype has just a few counts. The gene calls are TRBV19 and TRBJ1-5; TRBD1 matches at 11 bases. V gave up 9 bases and J gave up 5 bases; unmatched junction bases: 6. The CDR3 is made up of 14 amino acids. Germline lookup yields CDR1 LNHDA and CDR2 SQIVND (reference sequence). The DNA of the CDR3 is TGTGCCAGCGCCGGGACAGGGGGTCATCAGCCCCAGCATTTT. It specifies CASAGTGGHQPQHF.

This clonotype is medium-sized within its sample. The rearrangement links TRBV20-1 to TRBJ1-2, with D possibly being TRBD1 (5 bases). Germline values: CDR1 DFQATT, CDR2 SNEGSKA (reference sequence). The V and J ends lost 6 bases and 5 bases respectively, with 19 bases between them. CDR3 length: 14 amino acids. CDR3 DNA sequence: TGCAGTGCCCCCTCCCAGTCGGGGCTGTATGGCTACACCTTC. Its protein is CSAPSQSGLYGYTF.

The rearrangement joins TRBV6-1 to TRBJ2-5; D might be TRBD1 (6 bases). This CDR3 has 13 amino acids. Germline CDR1 is MNHNS and CDR2 is SASEGT. Trimming took off 10 bases at V and 1 base at J, with 13 bases between the two ends. The CDR3 DNA follows: TGTGCCACCTGGGACACCATCCAAGAGACCCAGTACTTC. Amino acids: CATWDTIQETQYF.